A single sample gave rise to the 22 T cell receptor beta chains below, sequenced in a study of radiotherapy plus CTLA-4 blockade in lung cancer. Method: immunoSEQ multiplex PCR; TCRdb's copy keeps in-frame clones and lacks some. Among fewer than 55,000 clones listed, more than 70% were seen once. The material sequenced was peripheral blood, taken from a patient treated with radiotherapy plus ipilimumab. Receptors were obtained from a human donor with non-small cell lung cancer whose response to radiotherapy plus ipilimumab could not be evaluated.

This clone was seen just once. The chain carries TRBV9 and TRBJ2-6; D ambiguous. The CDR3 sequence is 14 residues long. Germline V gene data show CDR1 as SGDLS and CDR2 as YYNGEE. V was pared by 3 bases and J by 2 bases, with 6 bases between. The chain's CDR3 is CASSALTGANVLTF. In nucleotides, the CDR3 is TGTGCCAGCAGCGCTCTAACTGGGGCCAACGTCCTGACTTTC. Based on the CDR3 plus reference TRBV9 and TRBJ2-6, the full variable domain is DSGVTQTPKHLITATGQRVTLRCSPRSGDLSVYWYQQSLDQGLQFLIQYYNGEERAKGNILERFSAQQFPDLHSELNLSSLELGDSALYFCASSALTGANVLTFGAGSRLTVL.

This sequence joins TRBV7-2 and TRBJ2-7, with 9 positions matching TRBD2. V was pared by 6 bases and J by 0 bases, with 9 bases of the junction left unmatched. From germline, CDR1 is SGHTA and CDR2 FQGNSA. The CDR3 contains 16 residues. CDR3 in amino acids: CASSIKRGDSSYEQYF. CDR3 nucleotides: TGTGCCAGCAGTATAAAGCGGGGGGATAGCTCCTACGAGCAGTACTTC. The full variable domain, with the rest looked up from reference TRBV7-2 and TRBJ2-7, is GAGVSQSPSNKVTEKGKDVELRCDPISGHTALYWYRQSLGQGLEFLIYFQGNSAPDKSGLPSDRFSAERTGGSVSTLTIQRTQQEDSAVYLCASSIKRGDSSYEQYFGPGTRLTVT.

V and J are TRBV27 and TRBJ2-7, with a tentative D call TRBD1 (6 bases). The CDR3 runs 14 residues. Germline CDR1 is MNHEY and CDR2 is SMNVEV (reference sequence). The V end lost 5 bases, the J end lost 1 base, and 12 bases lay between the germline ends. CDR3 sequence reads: CASSPDRISYEQYF. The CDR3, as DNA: TGTGCCAGCAGTCCCGACAGGATTTCCTACGAGCAGTACTTC.

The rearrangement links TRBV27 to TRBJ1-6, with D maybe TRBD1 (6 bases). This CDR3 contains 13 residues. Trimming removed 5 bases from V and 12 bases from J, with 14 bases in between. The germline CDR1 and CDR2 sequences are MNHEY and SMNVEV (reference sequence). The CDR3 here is CASSATGLGPLHF. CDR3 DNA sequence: TGTGCCAGCAGTGCAACAGGGTTGGGACCCCTCCACTTT.

The CDR3 DNA reads as TGTGCCAGCAGTGAATTGTTAGACAGCTCTCCACAGCATTTT. Translating gives CASSELLDSSPQHF. The rearrangement joins TRBV2 to TRBJ1-5; possibly TRBD1 for D (5 bases). The CDR3 totals 14 residues. Germline V gene lookup returns CDR1 SNHLY and CDR2 FYNNEI. V shed 2 bases and J shed 13 bases, with 18 bases lying between them.

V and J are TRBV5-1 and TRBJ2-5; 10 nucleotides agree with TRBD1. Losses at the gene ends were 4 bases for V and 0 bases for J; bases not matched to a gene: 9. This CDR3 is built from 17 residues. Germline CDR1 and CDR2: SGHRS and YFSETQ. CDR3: CASSRDRGRPNQETQYF. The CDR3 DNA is TGCGCCAGCAGCCGAGACAGGGGGCGACCCAACCAAGAGACCCAGTACTTC. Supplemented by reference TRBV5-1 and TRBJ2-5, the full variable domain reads KAGVTQTPRYLIKTRGQQVTLSCSPISGHRSVSWYQQTPGQGLQFLFEYFSETQRNKGNFPGRFSGRQFSNSRSEMNVSTLELGDSALYLCASSRDRGRPNQETQYFGPGTRLLVL.

CDR3 coding DNA: TGTGCCAGCACCCCAGGGGTCGGAAGCAATCAGCCCCAGCATTTT. Translation gives CASTPGVGSNQPQHF. This rearrangement joins TRBV9 to TRBJ1-5, with D perhaps matching TRBD1 (6 bases). The ends were cut back, 6 bases at V and 1 base at J, with 14 bases in the middle. The CDR3 contains 15 residues. Per germline, CDR1 SGDLS and CDR2 YYNGEE.

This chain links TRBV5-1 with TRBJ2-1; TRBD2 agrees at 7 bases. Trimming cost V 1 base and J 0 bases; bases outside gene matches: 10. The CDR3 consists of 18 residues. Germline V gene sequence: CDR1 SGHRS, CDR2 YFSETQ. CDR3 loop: CASSLTRRERGSYNEQFF. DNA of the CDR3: TGCGCCAGCAGCTTGACCCGTAGGGAGCGGGGCTCCTACAATGAGCAGTTCTTC.

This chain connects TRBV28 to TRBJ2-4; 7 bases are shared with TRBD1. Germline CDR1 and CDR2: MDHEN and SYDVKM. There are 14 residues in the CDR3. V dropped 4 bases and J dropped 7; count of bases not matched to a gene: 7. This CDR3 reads CASSYDRAWNIQYF. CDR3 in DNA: TGTGCCAGCAGTTATGACAGGGCCTGGAACATTCAGTACTTC. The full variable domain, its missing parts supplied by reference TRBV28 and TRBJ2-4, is DVKVTQSSRYLVKRTGEKVFLECVQDMDHENMFWYRQDPGLGLRLIYFSYDVKMKEKGDIPEGYSVSREKKERFSLILESASTNQTSMYLCASSYDRAWNIQYFGAGTRLSVL.

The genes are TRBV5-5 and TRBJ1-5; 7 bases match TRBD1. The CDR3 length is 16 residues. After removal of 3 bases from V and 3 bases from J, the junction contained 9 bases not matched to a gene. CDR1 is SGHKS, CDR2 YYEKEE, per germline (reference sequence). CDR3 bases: TGTGCCAGCAGCTCTAGACAGGGATCCCCCAATCAGCCCCAGCATTTT. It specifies CASSSRQGSPNQPQHF.

CDR3 region: CASSLQVNHGYTF. In nucleotides, the CDR3 is TGTGCCAGCAGCTTGCAGGTGAACCATGGCTACACCTTC. V usage is TRBV5-8 and J usage is TRBJ1-2; no definite D call. This CDR3 spans 13 amino acids. V was cut by 1 base and J by 6 bases, with 10 bases left in between. CDR1 is SGHTS, CDR2 YDEGEE, per germline.

The CDR3 here is CASSWGPSGSNEKLFF. CDR3 coding DNA: TGTGCCAGCAGCTGGGGGCCCTCGGGCAGTAATGAAAAACTGTTTTTT. The chain is built from TRBV7-2 and TRBJ1-4, with a possible D match to TRBD1 (6 bases). The CDR3 is 16 residues long. With 4 bases removed from V and 4 bases from J, the gap between germline ends came to 16 bases. CDR1 is SGHTA and CDR2 is FQGNSA in the germline V gene.

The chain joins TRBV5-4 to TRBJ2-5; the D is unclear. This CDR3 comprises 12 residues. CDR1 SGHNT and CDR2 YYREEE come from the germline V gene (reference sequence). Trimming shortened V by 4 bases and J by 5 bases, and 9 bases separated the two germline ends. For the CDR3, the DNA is TGTGCCAGCAGCGTGGATGAGGAGACCCAGTACTTC. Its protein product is CASSVDEETQYF. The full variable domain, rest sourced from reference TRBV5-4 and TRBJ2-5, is ETGVTQSPTHLIKTRGQQVTLRCSSQSGHNTVSWYQQALGQGPQFIFQYYREEENGRGNFPPRFSGLQFPNYSSELNVNALELDDSALYLCASSVDEETQYFGPGTRLLVL.

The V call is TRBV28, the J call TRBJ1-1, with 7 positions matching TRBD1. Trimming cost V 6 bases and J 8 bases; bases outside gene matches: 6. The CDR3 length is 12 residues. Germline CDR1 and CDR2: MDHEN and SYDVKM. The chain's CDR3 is CASRMTGTEAFF. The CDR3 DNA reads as TGTGCCAGCAGAATGACAGGGACCGAAGCTTTCTTT.

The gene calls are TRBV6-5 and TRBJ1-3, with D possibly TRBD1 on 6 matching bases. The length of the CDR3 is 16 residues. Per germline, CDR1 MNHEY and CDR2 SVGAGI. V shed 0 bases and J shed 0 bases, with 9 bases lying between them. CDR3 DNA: TGTGCCAGCAGTTACTCCGACAGGATCTCTGGAAACACCATATATTTT. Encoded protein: CASSYSDRISGNTIYF.

CDR3 bases: TGTGCCTGGCGAGGGTATTACCCTCGCTCCTACGAGCAGTACTTC. It is translated as CAWRGYYPRSYEQYF. V usage is TRBV30 and J usage is TRBJ2-5; possibly TRBD2 for D (5 bases). With the DNA end fitting TRBJ2-7 better, the J assignment may be wrong. Germline assignment: CDR1 GTSNPN and CDR2 SVGIG (reference sequence). The CDR3 has 15 residues.

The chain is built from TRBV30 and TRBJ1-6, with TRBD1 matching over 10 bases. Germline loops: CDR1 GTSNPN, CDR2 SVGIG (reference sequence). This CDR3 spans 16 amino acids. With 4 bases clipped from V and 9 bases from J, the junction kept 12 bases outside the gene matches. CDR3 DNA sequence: TGTGCCTGGAAAAAGACAGGGGGCTTTGTTCGTTCACCCCTCCACTTT. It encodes CAWKKTGGFVRSPLHF.

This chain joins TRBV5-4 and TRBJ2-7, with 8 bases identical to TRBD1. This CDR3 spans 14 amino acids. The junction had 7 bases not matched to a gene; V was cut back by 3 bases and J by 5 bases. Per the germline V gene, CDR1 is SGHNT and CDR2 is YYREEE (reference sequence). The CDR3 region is CASSSRQGANEQYF. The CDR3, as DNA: TGTGCCAGCAGCTCTCGGCAGGGGGCGAACGAGCAGTACTTC.

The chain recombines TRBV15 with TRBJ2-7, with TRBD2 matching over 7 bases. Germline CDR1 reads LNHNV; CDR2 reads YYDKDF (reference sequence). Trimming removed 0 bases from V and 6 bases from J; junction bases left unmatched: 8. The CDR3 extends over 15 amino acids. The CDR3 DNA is TGTGCCACCAGCAGAGATCCGGCAGGCGGGGGCGAGCAGTACTTC. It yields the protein CATSRDPAGGGEQYF.

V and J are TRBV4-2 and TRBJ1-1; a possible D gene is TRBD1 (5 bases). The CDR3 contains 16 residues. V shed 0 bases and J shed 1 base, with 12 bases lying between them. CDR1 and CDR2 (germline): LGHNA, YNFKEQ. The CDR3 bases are TGTGCCAGCAGCCAAGATGTTGCGGGGGGGAACACTGAAGCTTTCTTT. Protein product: CASSQDVAGGNTEAFF.

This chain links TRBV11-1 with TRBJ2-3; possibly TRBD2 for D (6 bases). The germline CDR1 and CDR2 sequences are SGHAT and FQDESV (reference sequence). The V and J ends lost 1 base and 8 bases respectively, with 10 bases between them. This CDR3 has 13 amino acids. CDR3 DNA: TGTGCCAGCAGCTTAGAAGACGGGGGTACGCAGTATTTT. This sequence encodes CASSLEDGGTQYF. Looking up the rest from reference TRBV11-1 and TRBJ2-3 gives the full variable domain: EAEVAQSPRYKITEKSQAVAFWCDPISGHATLYWYRQILGQGPELLVQFQDESVVDDSQLPKDRFSAERLKGVDSTLKIQPAELGDSAMYLCASSLEDGGTQYFGPGTRLTVL.

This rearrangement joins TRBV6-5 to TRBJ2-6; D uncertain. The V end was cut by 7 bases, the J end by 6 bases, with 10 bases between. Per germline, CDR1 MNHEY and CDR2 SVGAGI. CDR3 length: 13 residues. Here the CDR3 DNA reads TGTGCCAGCACCTGGGCTTTGGCCAACGTCCTGACTTTC. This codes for CASTWALANVLTF.